This T cell receptor (beta chain) was captured by sequencing in a study of blood T cell repertoires in COVID-19. Germline V gives CDR1 KGHDR, CDR2 SFDVKD. CDR3 length equals 15 residues. The V and J ends lost 6 bases and 0 bases, in that order; junction bases with no gene match: 5. In the source study's methods: It was from reference gene primer amplification that nucleated cell counts were estimated. TCRdb's copy holds only in-frame clones and misses some; the assay was immunoSEQ multiplex PCR. V and J calls and clone size come straight from that table; D and trimming were deduced from the DNA. The data show under 250,000 clones, more than 70% seen once.

Source material: peripheral blood. This sequence originates from a woman in her forties or fifties with acute or convalescent COVID-19. This chain joins TRBV24-1 and TRBJ2-5, with TRBD1 matching over 8 bases. CDR3 sequence reads: CATSHNRGDQETQYF. DNA of the CDR3: TGTGCCACCAGTCATAACAGGGGGGACCAAGAGACCCAGTACTTC.